This T cell receptor (beta chain) was retrieved from a study of cytomegalovirus exposure and HLA in healthy donors listed by TCRdb under 2017. About the investigation overall: An earlier analysis of several hundred of the donors reported roughly 300 Gb of sequence data and 100 million to 130 million unique TCR beta sequences from about 200 million T cells. An early release that covered roughly 600 HLA-typed donors contained approximately 300 gigabases of sequencing data and tens of millions of unique TCR sequences. The genetic ancestry cluster associated with self-reported Caucasian donors included around four fifths of the roughly 400 genotyped donors. The study was designed to test whether signatures of past pathogen exposure could be identified by cataloging public T cell receptors. The study used immunosequencing to profile the T cell repertoires of 670 or so subjects and linked those repertoires to cytomegalovirus serostatus. Along with the roughly 670-subject first cohort, a separate validation cohort of some 130 different subjects was used. To predict cytomegalovirus infection status, the study brought together high-throughput TCR immunosequencing, statistical association of individual TCRs with disease status, and machine learning. A later analysis re-examined previously published TCR beta repertoires from more than 600 donors and added high-resolution HLA genotyping to investigate patterns of TCR occurrence. The later analysis used no new phenotypic data to find candidate immune exposures, relying instead on TCR beta sequences and their occurrence across donors. An earlier analysis of some 600 of the donors applied high-throughput TCR beta sequencing to assess whether each TCR beta V gene segment acted as functional or pseudogenic. Alongside the repertoire data, information on donor age, sex, ethnicity and CMV serostatus was compiled. In a later genetic analysis, genome-wide SNP genotypes for about 65% of the 666 donors were used, and that subset was treated as a discovery cohort. Every repertoire in the discovery cohort had been generated on one and the same sequencing platform. HLA typing covered class I and class II loci at four-digit resolution. Typing coverage differed by locus: A, B, C, DRB1 and DQB1 were typed in roughly 620-630 donors, DQA1 in about 500, DPA1 in around 600, and DPB1 in around 440. About 5 DR-DQ haplotypes were handled as single units for association and clustering, since linkage in the cohort was strong. Across roughly 420 genotyped donors of the cohort, an average of approximately 220,000 unique TCR beta nucleotide sequences per donor were sequenced, and 15% to 20% of those sequences were non-productive. Findings and caveats that apply to the study as a whole: Around 16 rarely observed V segments, including chromosome 9 orphons, were excluded from the earlier analysis of several hundred of the donors because counts were too low. In a later analysis, around 17,000 TCR beta sequences were associated with specific HLA alleles at a false discovery rate of 0.05. In a later analysis, most CMV-associated TCR beta chains were found to appear HLA-restricted, with HLA associations seemingly driven largely by CMV exposure. When HLA alleles, especially DR and DQ, strongly co-occurred, TCR associations were difficult to assign to individual alleles. Because some donors lacked HLA typing at each locus, the association tests relied only on the typed subset. A further reported finding was that TCR beta sequences accurately predicted the HLA-A and HLA-B alleles for most subjects in the first cohort. CMV serostatus was the only immune exposure information available for the cohort. Only TCR beta chains were sequenced in this cohort, and the absence of alpha or paired-chain data limited detectable features. Correlated functional status among segregating V segments might reflect linkage disequilibrium, but an unknown experimental factor could not be ruled out. The study listed 150 to 200 TCR beta chains as associated with cytomegalovirus. An association between a missense DCLRE1C variant and V-gene and J-gene trimming of TCR beta chains was found in a later genetic analysis and replicated in an independent cohort. The authors suggested that the approach could potentially be extended to other disease states and immunological phenotypes. A group of highly shared sequence variants was considered likely to be a technical artifact of the sequencing pipeline. Sequencing depth was assumed to be roughly uniform across donors in the presence/absence analyses, though that assumption may not hold. Cytomegalovirus status was reported to be diagnosed by the classifier with high specificity and sensitivity in both the original and validation cohorts. According to a later analysis, TCR association rates differed among HLA loci, with DRB1 alleles showing the most associated TCRs and HLA-C alleles showing the fewest. A later analysis found that HLA-associated TCR beta chains were more clonally expanded and had lower generation probabilities than equally common non-associated chains. Broadly in line with IMGT annotations, most TCR beta V segments showed up in productive rearrangements about 87% or about 30% of the time in an earlier analysis of 587 of the donors. In vitro tests confirmed that a few of the cytomegalovirus-associated TCR beta chains recognize cytomegalovirus antigens. Because the 87-base-pair reads could not distinguish some IMGT-functional V segments, including TRBV6-2 and TRBV6-3, those segments were excluded. Most TCR sequences were observed very rarely across donors, whereas some public TCRs were present in many individuals. In a later genetic analysis, fewer N-insertions in productive TCRs were reported among donors in an Asian-associated ancestry cluster than the roughly 700-donor mean. Several of the top co-occurrence clusters appeared to be linked to parvovirus B19, influenza, CMV and Epstein-Barr virus, according to a later analysis.

In total, more than 500 healthy bone marrow donors made up the cohort. At the time of sampling, every cohort member was nominally healthy, though immune exposures that went unrecorded were likely present. The donor tested CMV seronegative and was one of the 352 seronegative cohort members. Every donor gave a peripheral blood sample, and the peripheral blood mononuclear cells from that sample were used for TCR beta sequencing. The Qiagen DNeasy Blood Extraction Kit was used to extract genomic DNA from the blood cell samples. To prepare the library, the immunoSEQ multiplex PCR assay was applied. For the multiplex PCR, a mixture combining 60 forward primers for TCR Vbeta segments and 13 reverse primers for TCR Jbeta segments was used. A multiplex PCR assay on genomic DNA amplified the CDR3 region of rearranged TCR beta genes. The amplified TCR beta libraries were sequenced on the Illumina HiSeq System as 87-base-pair reads. On the study's bioinformatics: A later analysis counted 75 million to 100 million unique TCR beta chains across the approximately 700 repertoires, and 10 million to 12 million of these chains were shared by at least two donors. To remove PCR and sequencing errors, raw reads were error-corrected and collapsed into unique sequences using a nearest-neighbor algorithm that merged closely related sequences. V, D and J gene segments were assigned by aligning CDR3 sequences to IMGT reference sequences. For a sequence to be retained, a match of at least six nucleotides was required to both a V gene segment and a J gene segment. A rearrangement was called productive if the CDR3 had no stop codons and remained in frame with V and J, and every other rearrangement was called non-productive. CDR3 was defined by IMGT convention, running from the second conserved V-encoded cysteine to the conserved J-encoded phenylalanine. In an earlier analysis of around 540 of the donors, sequences lacking an unambiguous match to a single V gene segment were excluded. An earlier analysis of 587 of the donors called V segments functional above 56.7% productive rearrangements and segregating when the between-donor standard deviation exceeded 5%. A statistical classification framework was built to diagnose cytomegalovirus status from the catalog of TCR beta chain sequences. In a later analysis, V and J genes were assigned by comparing TCR nucleotide sequences against IMGT/GENE-DB human TR gene sequences. The TCRdist pipeline was used in a later analysis to assign CDR3 sequences and most-parsimonious VDJ recombination scenarios. A later analysis defined each TCR beta chain by its CDR3 amino acid sequence plus V-gene family, and excluded reads lacking a unique V-gene family. A later analysis removed several hundred highly shared, low-generation-probability nucleotide sequences to deal with suspected cross-contamination and a sequencing artifact. For each public chain, a later analysis derived a clonal expansion index from normalized ranks of inferred template counts within each repertoire. Generation probabilities in a later analysis came from a VDJ recombination model fitted to out-of-frame rearrangements, and those results were checked against IGoR. In a later analysis, hypergeometric tests were used to score TCR-TCR, TCR-HLA and TCR-CMV co-occurrence, with a repertoire-size bias correction applied to TCR pairs. In a later analysis, false discovery rates were estimated by permuting HLA or CMV assignments 20 times. In a later analysis, co-occurring TCRs were grouped using DBSCAN, and TCRdist sequence similarity was added for clustering within HLA-allele-positive subsets. Repertoires with fewer than 30,000 or more than 120,000 public chains were left out of co-occurrence clustering, as were a handful of repertoires with anomalous nucleotide sharing. Imported from immuneACCESS, the table was reduced by TCRdb to in-frame sequences with V and J called. These copies leave out some clones; in studies compared against another copy, an unresolved V gene accounts for under half, and the cause of the remainder is not known. The V and J calls and clone size are taken from that table; D and trimming were inferred from the DNA. This sample lists fewer than 200,000 clones; 65% to 85% were detected once. Around 2.6% of the sample is in the top ten clones.

As to this clone: The antigen it binds to is not known. Nothing much larger sits one base from this clone, and base qualities are not available.

The V end gives up 5 bases and the J end 3 bases, leaving 3 bases in the junction not matched to a gene. Taken from the germline V gene, the CDR1 and CDR2 loops are SQVTM and ANQGSEA. Taken from cysteine to phenylalanine, the CDR3 has 12 residues. Solely the CDR3 DNA is kept, with 36 bases framed from the first base. The receptor was derived from a female donor in good health and CMV-seronegative. The sequence joins TRBV29-1 to TRBJ2-7; TRBD1 agrees with 8 junctional bases. The sample taken for sequencing was PBMCs. The CDR3: CSVSGGYYEQYF. The nucleotides read TGCAGCGTTTCAGGGGGCTACTACGAGCAGTACTTC.